This TCR beta chain appears in the sequencing data of a study of immune heterogeneity within non-small cell lung tumors. Study-wide background: With respect to histology, the tumors encompassed a few squamous cell carcinomas, around 11 non-squamous carcinomas and 1 not otherwise specified. Study-wide results and caveats: A significant, moderate positive correlation (R 0.3 to 0.35) linked local T-cell clonality and tumor mutational burden.

Multiplex PCR with 32 V and 13 J primers amplified TCR beta CDR3. From the multiplex PCR reads, TCRdb called clonotypes with MiXCR, one entry per CDR3 protein. Of over 8,500 distinct CDR3 sequences listed, roughly 29% are singletons. In regard to this clonotype: The target antigen is unknown.

The CDR3 sequence is 17 residues long. Germline assignment: CDR1 LNHNV and CDR2 YYDKDF (reference sequence). V lost 3 bases and J lost 4; bases outside the gene matches: 7. Samples each supplied about 650 ng of bulk tumor genomic DNA as template. Several biopsies per primary tumor were taken during surgery, spaced as far apart as possible. Enrolled individuals presented with untreated, newly diagnosed non-small cell lung cancer and received curative surgery. The chain recombines TRBV15 with TRBJ2-1; TRBD2 agrees at 12 bases. The receptor's source is a man aged 45-60 years with non-small cell lung cancer. Source material: lung tumor tissue. CDR3 amino acids: CATSSRGTSGRYNEQFF. In nucleotides, the CDR3 is TGTGCCACCAGCAGTAGAGGCACTAGCGGGAGGTACAATGAGCAGTTCTTC. Filled out from reference TRBV15 and TRBJ2-1, the complete variable domain reads DAMVIQNPRYQVTQFGKPVTLSCSQTLNHNVMYWYQQKSSQAPKLLFHYYDKDFNNEADTPDNFQSRRPNTSFCFLDIRSPGLGDTAMYLCATSSRGTSGRYNEQFFGPGTRLTVL.